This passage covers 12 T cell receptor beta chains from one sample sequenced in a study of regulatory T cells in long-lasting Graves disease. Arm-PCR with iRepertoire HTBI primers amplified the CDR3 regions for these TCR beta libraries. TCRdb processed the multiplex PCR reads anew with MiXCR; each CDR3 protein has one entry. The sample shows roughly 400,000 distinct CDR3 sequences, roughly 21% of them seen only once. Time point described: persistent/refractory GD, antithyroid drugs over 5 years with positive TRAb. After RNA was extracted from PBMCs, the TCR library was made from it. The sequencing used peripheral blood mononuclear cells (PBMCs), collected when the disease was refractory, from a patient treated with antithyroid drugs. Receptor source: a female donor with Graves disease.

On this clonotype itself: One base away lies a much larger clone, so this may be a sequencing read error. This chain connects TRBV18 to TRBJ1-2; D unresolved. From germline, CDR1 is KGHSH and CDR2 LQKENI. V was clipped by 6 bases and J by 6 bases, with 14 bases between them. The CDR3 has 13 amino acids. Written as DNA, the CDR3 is TGTGCCAGCTCCCCTGCGGCCGGGGATGGCTACACCTTC. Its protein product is CASSPAAGDGYTF.

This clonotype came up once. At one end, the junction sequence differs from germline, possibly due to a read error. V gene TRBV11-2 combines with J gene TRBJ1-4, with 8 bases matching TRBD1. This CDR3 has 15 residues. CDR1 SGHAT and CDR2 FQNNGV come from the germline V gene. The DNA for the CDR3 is TGTGCCAGCAGCTCGTCGGGACAGGCTAATGAAAAACTGCTTTTT. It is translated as CASSSSGQANEKLLF.

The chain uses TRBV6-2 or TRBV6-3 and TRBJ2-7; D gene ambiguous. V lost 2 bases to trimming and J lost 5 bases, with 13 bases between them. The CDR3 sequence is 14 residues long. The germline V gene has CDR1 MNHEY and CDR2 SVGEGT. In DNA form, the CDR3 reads TGTGCCAGCAGTTACCCAAGAGCAAGCGACGAGCAGTACTTC. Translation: CASSYPRASDEQYF.

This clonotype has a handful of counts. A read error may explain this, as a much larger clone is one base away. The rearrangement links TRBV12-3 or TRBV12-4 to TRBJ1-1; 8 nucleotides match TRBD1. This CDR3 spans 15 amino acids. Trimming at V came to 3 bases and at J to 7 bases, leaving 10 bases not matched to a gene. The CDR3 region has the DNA TGTGCCAGCAGTTTCGGTCGACAGGGGAAGATTGAAGCTTTCTTT. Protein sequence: CASSFGRQGKIEAFF.

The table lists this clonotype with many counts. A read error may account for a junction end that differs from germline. CDR3 amino acids: CASSFPPHWTGLQETHYF. The CDR3 DNA is TGTGCCAGCAGTTTTCCCCCCCATTGGACAGGGCTTCAAGAGACCCATTACTTC. This chain joins TRBV28 and TRBJ2-5, with 8 bases aligning to TRBD1. The germline V gene encodes CDR1 MDHEN and CDR2 SYDVKM. The CDR3 is made up of 18 amino acids.

The CDR3 reads CASSQGLSGPGELFF. The CDR3 coding sequence is TGCGCCAGCAGCCAAGGCTTATCGGGACCCGGGGAGCTGTTTTTT. The V call is TRBV4-1, the J call TRBJ2-2; D is tentatively TRBD1 or TRBD2 (5 bases each). Trimming removed 1 base at V and 6 bases at J, with 12 bases between. The CDR3 is 15 residues long. Germline V CDR1 and CDR2: MGHRA, YSYEKL.

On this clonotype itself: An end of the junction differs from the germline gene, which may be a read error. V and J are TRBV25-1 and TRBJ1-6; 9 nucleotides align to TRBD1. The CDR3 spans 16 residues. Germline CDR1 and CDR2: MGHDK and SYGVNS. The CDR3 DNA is TGTGCCAGCAGTGAATCCGGGACAGGGTATAATCCACCCCTCCACTTT. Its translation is CASSESGTGYNPPLHF.

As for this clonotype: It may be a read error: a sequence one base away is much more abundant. The CDR3 sequence is CASSPTVGAEQYF. The CDR3 DNA is TGTGCCAGCAGCCCAACGGTAGGGGCCGAGCAGTACTTC. The V and J genes are TRBV6-4 and TRBJ2-7; D might be TRBD1 (5 bases). The CDR3 is made up of 13 amino acids. V was shortened by 6 bases and J by 6 bases, with 15 bases between the two germline ends. In germline, CDR1 is MRHNA, CDR2 SNTAGT.

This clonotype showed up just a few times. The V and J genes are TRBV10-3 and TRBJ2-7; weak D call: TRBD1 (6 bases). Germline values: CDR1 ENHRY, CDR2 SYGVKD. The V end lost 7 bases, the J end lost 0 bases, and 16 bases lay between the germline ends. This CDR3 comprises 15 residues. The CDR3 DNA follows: TGTGCCATCAACTCGCCGGACAGACTCTCCTACGAGCAGTACTTC. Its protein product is CAINSPDRLSYEQYF.

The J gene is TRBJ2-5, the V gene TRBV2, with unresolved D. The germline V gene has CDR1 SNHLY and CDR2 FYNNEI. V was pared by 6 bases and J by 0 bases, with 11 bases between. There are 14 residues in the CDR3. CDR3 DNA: TGTGCCAGCAGCCCTAAGGCGTACCAAGAGACCCAGTACTTC. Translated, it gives CASSPKAYQETQYF.

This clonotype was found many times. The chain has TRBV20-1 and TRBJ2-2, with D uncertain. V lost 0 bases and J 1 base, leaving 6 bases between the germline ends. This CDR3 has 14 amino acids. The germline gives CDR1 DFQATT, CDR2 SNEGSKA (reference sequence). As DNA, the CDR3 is TGCAGTGCTAGAGACGGTATGAACACCGGGGAGCTGTTTTTT. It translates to CSARDGMNTGELFF.

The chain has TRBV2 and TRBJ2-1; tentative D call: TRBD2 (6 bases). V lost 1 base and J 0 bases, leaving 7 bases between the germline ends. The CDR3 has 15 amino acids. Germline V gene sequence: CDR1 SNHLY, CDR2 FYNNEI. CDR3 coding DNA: TGTGCCAGCAGTGAAGACGGGAGCTCCTACAATGAGCAGTTCTTC. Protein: CASSEDGSSYNEQFF.